Shown below are 27 T cell receptor beta chains from a single sample sequenced in a study of human versus mouse CDR3 diversity and MHC coevolution. The method was immunoSEQ multiplex PCR; TCRdb's version includes in-frame clones alone and lacks a portion of them. The table lists about 81,000 clones, about 93% of them singletons. Sample: naive CD4+ T cells from blood. Subset defined: CD45RO-negative CD62L-positive naive CD4 T cells. Receptor source: a person aged 30 to 69 in good health.

J is TRBJ2-1 and V is TRBV6-4; 14 bases match TRBD2. The ends lost 4 bases at V and 13 bases at J; junction bases unmatched: 15. This CDR3 contains 17 residues. CDR1 is MRHNA and CDR2 is SNTAGT in the germline V gene. CDR3 sequence: CASSVSPGLAGENAQFF. The CDR3 coding sequence is TGTGCCAGCAGTGTATCTCCGGGACTAGCGGGGGAGAACGCACAGTTCTTC.

This chain uses TRBV9 with TRBJ2-6, with 8 positions matching TRBD2. The J segment lost 3 bases and the V segment lost 0 bases, leaving 5 bases of the junction unmatched. The CDR3 has 17 amino acids. Germline V gives CDR1 SGDLS, CDR2 YYNGEE. The chain's CDR3 is CASSVVTGGRGANVLTF. CDR3 in DNA: TGTGCCAGCAGCGTAGTAACGGGGGGGCGTGGGGCCAACGTCCTGACTTTC.

This chain joins TRBV7-9 and TRBJ1-1, with D hard to call. Trimming removed 1 base at V and 4 bases at J, with 13 bases between. This CDR3 has 15 amino acids. Germline CDR1 reads SEHNR; CDR2 reads FQNEAQ (reference sequence). The CDR3 region is CASSLGAGRGTEAFF. The CDR3 nucleotides are TGTGCCAGCAGCTTAGGGGCAGGTCGGGGCACTGAAGCTTTCTTT.

The rearrangement links TRBV6-5 to TRBJ2-5, with TRBD1 matching over 8 bases. This CDR3 region has 11 residues. Per the germline V gene, CDR1 is MNHEY and CDR2 is SVGAGI. V gave up 9 bases and J gave up 4 bases; unmatched junction bases: 1. This chain's CDR3 is CASDRGETQYF. DNA for the CDR3: TGTGCCAGTGACAGGGGAGAGACCCAGTACTTC.

CDR3 coding DNA: TGTGCCAGCAGCAGTTCTCCGGGACAGGGAGGGGGCACTGAAGCTTTCTTT. It is translated as CASSSSPGQGGGTEAFF. This chain links TRBV11-2 with TRBJ1-1; 9 nucleotides agree with TRBD1. CDR3 length equals 17 residues. Germline V gene sequence: CDR1 SGHAT, CDR2 FQNNGV. Trimming at V came to 5 bases and at J to 4 bases, leaving 14 bases not matched to a gene.

The chain combines TRBV11-2 with TRBJ2-7; a weak D match, TRBD1 (5 bases). The CDR3 covers 14 residues. From germline, CDR1 is SGHAT and CDR2 FQNNGV. V dropped 5 bases and J dropped 1 base, with 12 bases sitting between them. CDR3 coding DNA: TGTGCCAGCAGCCCCCCAGGGTTTTCCTACGAGCAGTACTTC. Amino acids: CASSPPGFSYEQYF.

This chain connects TRBV6-4 to TRBJ2-2, with a weak D call TRBD2 (5 bases). CDR1 MRHNA and CDR2 SNTAGT come from the germline V gene. V gave up 2 bases and J gave up 0 bases, with 7 bases separating them. This CDR3 is built from 15 residues. This CDR3 reads CASSDDYPNTGELFF. DNA for the CDR3: TGTGCCAGCAGTGACGACTACCCGAACACCGGGGAGCTGTTTTTT.

Note on this clone: Mismatch with germline at one junction end may stem from a read error. The chain combines TRBV27 with TRBJ2-2, with a tentative D call TRBD2 (5 bases). Germline V gene sequence: CDR1 MNHEY, CDR2 SMNVEV (reference sequence). The CDR3 extends over 14 amino acids. The CDR3 region is CAGSLGRKAGELFF. CDR3 DNA sequence: TGTGCCGGCAGTTTAGGGAGAAAGGCCGGGGAGCTGTTTTTT.

This rearrangement joins TRBV28 to TRBJ1-4; 8 nucleotides line up with TRBD1. J gave up 7 bases and V 5 bases, and 3 bases lay outside the gene matches. The CDR3 sequence is 13 residues long. The germline V gene has CDR1 MDHEN and CDR2 SYDVKM. The CDR3 DNA follows: TGTGCCAGCAGTCCAGGACAGGGTGAAAAACTGTTTTTT. Translation gives CASSPGQGEKLFF. Filled out from reference TRBV28 and TRBJ1-4, the complete variable domain reads DVKVTQSSRYLVKRTGEKVFLECVQDMDHENMFWYRQDPGLGLRLIYFSYDVKMKEKGDIPEGYSVSREKKERFSLILESASTNQTSMYLCASSPGQGEKLFFGSGTQLSVL.

V is TRBV19 and J is TRBJ1-5; 7 bases fit TRBD1. This CDR3 is built from 17 residues. The J segment lost 4 bases and the V segment lost 6 bases, leaving 15 bases of the junction unmatched. Germline CDR1 is LNHDA and CDR2 is SQIVND (reference sequence). The CDR3 sequence is CASSLLRGQRLNQPQHF. The DNA for the CDR3 is TGTGCCAGTAGCCTTCTCCGGGGACAGCGGTTAAATCAGCCCCAGCATTTT. The full variable domain, with the rest looked up from reference TRBV19 and TRBJ1-5, is DGGITQSPKYLFRKEGQNVTLSCEQNLNHDAMYWYRQDPGQGLRLIYYSQIVNDFQKGDIAEGYSVSREKKESFPLTVTSAQKNPTAFYLCASSLLRGQRLNQPQHFGDGTRLSIL.

V gene TRBV30 combines with J gene TRBJ1-3; 10 bases align to TRBD1. Germline lookup yields CDR1 GTSNPN and CDR2 SVGIG (reference sequence). This CDR3 has 16 residues. V was pared by 3 bases and J by 1 base, with 6 bases of the junction left unmatched. This CDR3 is CAWSGDRGLSGNTIYF. CDR3 in DNA: TGTGCCTGGAGCGGGGACAGGGGTTTGTCTGGAAACACCATATATTTT.

In DNA, the CDR3 is TGTGCCAGCAGTTTGCCCCCAGGGACTAGCGGCTCCTACGAGCAGTACTTC. Amino acids: CASSLPPGTSGSYEQYF. This rearrangement joins TRBV28 to TRBJ2-7, with TRBD2 matching over 11 bases. Unmatched junction bases numbered 7, after V lost 3 bases and J lost 0 bases. Germline CDR1 is MDHEN and CDR2 is SYDVKM. The CDR3 loop spans 17 amino acids.

The chain employs TRBV13 and TRBJ2-3, with 9 nucleotides matching TRBD2. The germline V gene has CDR1 PRHDT and CDR2 FYEKMQ (reference sequence). This CDR3 region has 15 residues. Losses at the gene ends were 5 bases for V and 9 bases for J; bases not matched to a gene: 12. The CDR3 sequence: CASSLLGAGGGTQYF. The CDR3, as DNA: TGTGCCAGCAGCCTCCTGGGAGCGGGGGGTGGCACGCAGTATTTT.

The gene calls are TRBV18 and TRBJ2-1; tentative D call: TRBD1 (6 bases). The CDR3 sequence is 16 residues long. V dropped 4 bases and J dropped 1 base, with 14 bases sitting between them. Germline CDR1 and CDR2: KGHSH and LQKENI. The CDR3 loop reads CASSRNYRESYNEQFF. The CDR3 DNA reads as TGTGCCAGCTCACGAAATTACAGGGAATCCTACAATGAGCAGTTCTTC.

The V call is TRBV5-4, the J call TRBJ2-7, with TRBD1 identical over 7 bases. With V trimmed by 5 bases and J by 0 bases, 5 bases remained unmatched. The germline V gene has CDR1 SGHNT and CDR2 YYREEE (reference sequence). This CDR3 spans 14 amino acids. CDR3 sequence: CASSSQGSSYEQYF. The CDR3 bases are TGTGCCAGCAGTTCACAGGGGAGCTCCTACGAGCAGTACTTC.

V is TRBV18 and J is TRBJ2-2, with 7 bases aligning to TRBD1. The germline CDR1 and CDR2 sequences are KGHSH and LQKENI. The CDR3 is made up of 15 amino acids. V lost 2 bases to trimming and J lost 4 bases; unmatched junction nucleotides: 4. CDR3 loop: CASSPASGGTGELFF. The CDR3, as DNA: TGTGCCAGCTCACCAGCATCAGGGGGCACCGGGGAGCTGTTTTTT.

The count of this clone is one. The gene calls are TRBV5-6 and TRBJ1-1; D may be TRBD1 (5 bases). CDR3 length: 14 residues. The ends were cut back, 0 bases at V and 1 base at J, with 7 bases in the middle. CDR1 and CDR2 (germline): SGHDT, YYEEEE. The CDR3 nucleotides are TGTGCCAGCAGCTTGGTAAGGGGGAACACTGAAGCTTTCTTT. Amino acids: CASSLVRGNTEAFF.

The chain joins TRBV7-2 to TRBJ1-3, with a weak D call TRBD1 (6 bases). The germline gives CDR1 SGHTA, CDR2 FQGNSA. Trimming removed 2 bases from V and 2 bases from J, with 19 bases in between. The CDR3 covers 18 residues. In nucleotides, the CDR3 is TGTGCCAGCAGCTTAACCTTCTGGGGGCAGGAGGCTGGAAACACCATATATTTT. Protein: CASSLTFWGQEAGNTIYF.

The V gene is TRBV5-1, the J gene TRBJ2-1, with 7 positions matching TRBD2. Germline CDR1 and CDR2: SGHRS and YFSETQ. The V gene end was trimmed by 8 bases and the J gene end by 8 bases; junction bases not matched to a gene: 13. This CDR3 has 14 residues. The CDR3 DNA follows: TGCGCCAGTGCTGGGAGCGGGGACTTGGATGAGCAGTTCTTC. Protein sequence: CASAGSGDLDEQFF.

The rearrangement joins TRBV7-9 to TRBJ1-2; no firm D call. This CDR3 has 14 amino acids. Trimming cost V 1 base and J 8 bases, with 14 bases left between them. Germline CDR1 SEHNR, CDR2 FQNEAQ (reference sequence). The CDR3 spells CASSLGGLFGGYTF. The CDR3 DNA reads TGTGCCAGCAGCTTAGGAGGCCTCTTTGGCGGCTACACCTTC.

The chain employs TRBV28 and TRBJ2-1, with TRBD1 matching 8 bases. CDR1 MDHEN and CDR2 SYDVKM come from the germline V gene. There are 14 residues in the CDR3. The junction had 5 bases not matched to a gene; V was cut back by 3 bases and J by 7 bases. The CDR3 DNA reads TGTGCCAGCAGTTTGGACAGGGTGAGGAATGAGCAGTTCTTC. Translation: CASSLDRVRNEQFF.

DNA of the CDR3: TGTGCCAGCAGCCAAGACGGGCAGGGGTATGAAAAACTGTTTTTT. Amino acids: CASSQDGQGYEKLFF. The V and J genes are TRBV4-2 and TRBJ1-4; D perhaps matches TRBD1 (6 bases). The CDR3 has 15 residues. Germline V gene data show CDR1 as LGHNA and CDR2 as YNFKEQ. V lost 0 bases to trimming and J lost 6 bases, with 11 bases between them.

The V call is TRBV18, the J call TRBJ1-4; TRBD1 might be the D (6 bases). This CDR3 has 16 residues. The V gene's germline CDR1 is KGHSH and CDR2 LQKENI. V lost 6 bases and J lost 0, with 14 bases in between. CDR3 protein: CASSPMDSATNEKLFF. CDR3 nucleotides: TGTGCCAGCTCGCCTATGGACAGTGCAACTAATGAAAAACTGTTTTTT.

The chain recombines TRBV2 with TRBJ2-3, with 7 bases that match TRBD2. Germline CDR1 and CDR2: SNHLY and FYNNEI. This CDR3 spans 13 amino acids. Losses at the gene ends were 5 bases for V and 6 bases for J; bases not matched to a gene: 5. CDR3 nucleotide sequence: TGTGCCAGCAGTTCCGGGACTAAGGATACGCAGTATTTT. This codes for CASSSGTKDTQYF.

The gene calls are TRBV11-1 and TRBJ1-6, with a weak D call TRBD1 (5 bases). CDR1 SGHAT and CDR2 FQDESV come from the germline V gene (reference sequence). V lost 5 bases and J lost 8, with 10 bases in between. This CDR3 is 13 amino acids long. CDR3 in amino acids: CASSTREDSPLHF. CDR3 DNA sequence: TGTGCCAGCAGCACCAGGGAGGATTCACCCCTCCACTTT.

V and J are TRBV7-3 and TRBJ2-7, with 9 positions matching TRBD2. V lost 5 bases and J lost 2; bases outside the gene matches: 7. This CDR3 is 15 amino acids long. Germline loops: CDR1 SGHTA, CDR2 FQGTGA. The CDR3 nucleotides are TGTGCCAGCAGCCAAGGGGTAGCGGGAGCCTACGAGCAGTACTTC. Residues: CASSQGVAGAYEQYF. Drawing the rest from reference TRBV7-3 and TRBJ2-7, the complete variable domain is GAGVSQTPSNKVTEKGKYVELRCDPISGHTALYWYRQSLGQGPEFLIYFQGTGAADDSGLPNDRFFAVRPEGSVSTLKIQRTERGDSAVYLCASSQGVAGAYEQYFGPGTRLTVT.

This sequence joins TRBV2 and TRBJ1-2, with a possible D match to TRBD1 (5 bases). Deletions cut 0 bases from V and 7 bases from J, with 12 bases between. Germline CDR1 is SNHLY and CDR2 is FYNNEI. The CDR3 has 14 amino acids. CDR3 sequence (DNA): TGTGCCAGCAGTGAAGCGTCACAGGTTGTTGGCTACACCTTC. This encodes CASSEASQVVGYTF.